This TCR beta chain was found in a study of T cells in Graves' hyperthyroidism and ophthalmopathy. For the study at large: The blood sample was taken at first diagnosis, before treatment began.

Study findings and constraints: Ophthalmopathy cases were set apart from stable hyperthyroidism by a 13 V-J model.

In this sample, this clonotype turned up many times. Its matching antigen is unknown. Using RNA transcripts as the source, TCR beta CDR3 regions were amplified. The TCR CDR3 first-round RT-PCR relied on the HTBI primer set. TCRdb processed the multiplex PCR reads anew with MiXCR; each CDR3 protein has one entry. The sample records a few hundred thousand distinct CDR3 sequences, approximately 15% being singletons. Sequences were obtained from blood. The source of this sequence is a woman in her 30s with Graves' ophthalmopathy.

CDR3 bases: TGTGCCAGCAGTAGACTAGCGGGGATAAACTACGAGCAGTACTTC. It yields the protein CASSRLAGINYEQYF. V gene TRBV28 combines with J gene TRBJ2-7; the match to TRBD2 covers 11 bases. This CDR3 is 15 amino acids long. Trimming took 5 bases from V and 3 from J; bases not matched to a gene: 6. Germline V gives CDR1 MDHEN, CDR2 SYDVKM.